These 5 T cell receptor beta chains originate from one sample sequenced in a study of T cells after yellow fever vaccination (dated by TCRdb to between 2018 and 2020). Explained via the paper, the treatment or condition label denotes: live attenuated yellow fever vaccine strain. Library construction relied on 5' RACE. Sequencing took place on an Illumina NovaSeq 6000. TCRdb trimmed the raw reads at Q25, called clones with MiXCR and kept productive beta chains. Rows with one shared CDR3 protein collapse into an entry with the most common genes and DNA. The sample records roughly 330,000 distinct CDR3 sequences, almost 4% of which are singletons. The biggest ten clones account for 24% of the sample. The specimen was PBMCs, collected 5 days after the yellow fever booster vaccination. The receptors originated from a man aged 18 to 35 who received the YFV17D yellow fever vaccine.

This clonotype was counted a few times. The chain links TRBV28 to TRBJ2-5; 8 nucleotides line up with TRBD1. Looked up from germline, CDR1 is MDHEN and CDR2 is SYDVKM. The CDR3 consists of 15 residues. Trimming took 8 bases from V and 9 from J; bases not matched to a gene: 17. In nucleotides, the CDR3 is TGTGCCAGCCGTGGAGCAGGGGGCCCTGGATCCCCCCAGTACTTC. This gives the protein CASRGAGGPGSPQYF.

This clonotype was detected many times. The chain employs TRBV7-2 and TRBJ1-2; D gene unclear. V lost 3 bases and J 2 bases, leaving 7 bases between the germline ends. The CDR3 runs to 13 residues. Germline assignment: CDR1 SGHTA and CDR2 FQGNSA. CDR3 DNA sequence: TGTGCCAGCAGCTTCGACGGGAACTATGGCTACACCTTC. This encodes CASSFDGNYGYTF.

Ten or more counts support this clonotype. The chain links TRBV5-1 to TRBJ2-7; possibly TRBD2 for D (6 bases). CDR3 length: 15 residues. Trimming took off 4 bases at V and 3 bases at J, with 17 bases between the two ends. CDR1 and CDR2 from the germline V gene are SGHRS and YFSETQ. The CDR3 DNA follows: TGCGCCAGCAGCACCGTCTCGGGGGAGAGCTACGAGCAGTACTTC. This codes for CASSTVSGESYEQYF.

The CDR3: CASSLGGQDSRAEKLFF. Written as DNA, the CDR3 is TGTGCCAGCAGCTTGGGGGGGCAGGACAGCCGGGCTGAAAAACTGTTTTTT. The rearrangement uses TRBV5-4 and TRBJ1-4; tentatively, D is TRBD1 (6 bases). In germline, CDR1 is SGHNT, CDR2 YYREEE (reference sequence). V was cut by 0 bases and J by 7 bases, with 19 bases left in between. This CDR3 contains 17 residues.

This clonotype was recorded a few times. The chain carries TRBV2 and TRBJ2-1; D is undetermined. Trimming left V 0 bases short and J 0 bases short, with 15 bases between. The germline CDR1 and CDR2 sequences are SNHLY and FYNNEI. The CDR3 totals 18 residues. CDR3 in amino acids: CASSEALGVWSSYNEQFF. As DNA, the CDR3 is TGTGCCAGCAGTGAAGCGCTTGGGGTTTGGAGCTCCTACAATGAGCAGTTCTTC.